These 7 T cell receptor beta chains came from one sample sequenced in a study of cytomegalovirus exposure and HLA in healthy donors. Using immunoSEQ multiplex PCR, the repertoire was profiled, and TCRdb retains in-frame clones only, with some absent. The profile shows approximately 110,000 clones, roughly 94% of them singletons. Sequencing was performed on PBMCs. The source is a woman younger than 35 in good health and CMV-seronegative.

The genes are TRBV4-1 and TRBJ1-1, with a possible D match to TRBD1 (6 bases). CDR1 MGHRA and CDR2 YSYEKL come from the germline V gene. CDR3 length: 15 residues. The ends were cut back, 1 base at V and 1 base at J, with 10 bases in the middle. CDR3 nucleotides: TGCGCCAGCAGCCAAGCCGGGACAAGGAACACTGAAGCTTTCTTT. Translation: CASSQAGTRNTEAFF.

The V call is TRBV30, the J call TRBJ1-2; a possible D gene is TRBD1 (5 bases). This CDR3 contains 15 residues. The V end was cut by 2 bases, the J end by 4 bases, with 17 bases between. Looked up from germline, CDR1 is GTSNPN and CDR2 is SVGIG (reference sequence). In DNA, the CDR3 is TGTGCCTGGAGTTTCCCCCCCGGGGGGGTCTATGGCTACACCTTC. Its protein product is CAWSFPPGGVYGYTF.

The J gene is TRBJ1-5, the V gene TRBV10-2; maybe TRBD1 (5 bases). The CDR3 sequence is 13 residues long. Germline V gives CDR1 WSHSY, CDR2 SAAADI. Trimming left V 4 bases short and J 4 bases short, with 8 bases between. CDR3 in DNA: TGCGCCAGCAGTGTGAACAGGAATCAGCCCCAGCATTTT. Protein: CASSVNRNQPQHF.

This clone was detected a few times. V usage is TRBV5-1 and J usage is TRBJ2-5; 7 bases are a match to TRBD2. This CDR3 is built from 14 residues. The V gene's germline CDR1 is SGHRS and CDR2 YFSETQ. Trimming took 5 bases from V and 4 from J; bases not matched to a gene: 8. CDR3 protein: CASSAGRGGETQYF. As DNA, the CDR3 is TGCGCCAGCAGTGCGGGGAGGGGTGGAGAGACCCAGTACTTC.

The gene calls are TRBV18 and TRBJ2-7; D possibly corresponds to TRBD1 (5 bases). The CDR3 is made up of 13 amino acids. Trimming left V 0 bases short and J 2 bases short, with 5 bases between. Germline assignment: CDR1 KGHSH and CDR2 LQKENI. The CDR3 spells CASSPPTAYEQYF. In DNA, the CDR3 is TGTGCCAGCTCACCACCGACAGCCTACGAGCAGTACTTC.

This clone was counted a single time. Other DNA sequences from this sample encode an identical CDR3 as well. The chain carries TRBV5-4 and TRBJ2-5, with D maybe TRBD1 (5 bases). Germline V lookup: CDR1 SGHNT, CDR2 YYREEE (reference sequence). Trimming removed 1 base at V and 5 bases at J, with 9 bases between. The CDR3 covers 13 residues. CDR3 amino acids: CASSLTGGETQYF. For the CDR3, the DNA is TGTGCCAGCAGCTTGACAGGCGGTGAGACCCAGTACTTC.

The chain recombines TRBV9 with TRBJ2-3, with D tentatively TRBD2 (7 bases). The length of the CDR3 is 18 residues. V gave up 0 bases and J gave up 1 base, with 18 bases separating them. From germline, CDR1 is SGDLS and CDR2 YYNGEE. CDR3 protein: CASSVDRTRGGGTDTQYF. The CDR3 bases are TGTGCCAGCAGCGTAGATCGTACTAGGGGGGGCGGCACAGATACGCAGTATTTT.